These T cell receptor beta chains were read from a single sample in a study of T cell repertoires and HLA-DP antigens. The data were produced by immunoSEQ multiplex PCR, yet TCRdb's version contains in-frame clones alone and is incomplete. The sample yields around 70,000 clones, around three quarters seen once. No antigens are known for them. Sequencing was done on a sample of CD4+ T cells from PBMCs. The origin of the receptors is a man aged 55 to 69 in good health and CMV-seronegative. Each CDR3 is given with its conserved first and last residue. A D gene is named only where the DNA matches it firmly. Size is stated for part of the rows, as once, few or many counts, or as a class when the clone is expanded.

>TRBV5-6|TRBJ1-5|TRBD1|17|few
CASSIGQGGTVNQPQHF
TGTGCCAGCAGCATCGGACAGGGAGGTACGGTTAATCAGCCCCAGCATTTT
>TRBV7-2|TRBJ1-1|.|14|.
CASSLVRVNTEAFF
TGTGCCAGCAGCTTAGTCCGGGTCAACACTGAAGCTTTCTTT
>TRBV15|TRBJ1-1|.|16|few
CATSSLGWSGDTEAFF
TGTGCCACCAGCAGCCTTGGCTGGTCAGGGGACACTGAAGCTTTCTTT
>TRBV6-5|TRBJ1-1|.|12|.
CASRGAGTEAFF
TGTGCCAGCAGGGGAGCAGGGACTGAAGCTTTCTTT
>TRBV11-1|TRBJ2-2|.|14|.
CASSSSTVAGELFF
TGTGCCAGCAGCTCGAGTACGGTGGCCGGGGAGCTGTTTTTT
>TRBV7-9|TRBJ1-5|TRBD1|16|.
CASSLAVQGLNQPQHF
TGTGCCAGCAGCTTAGCCGTACAGGGGCTCAATCAGCCCCAGCATTTT
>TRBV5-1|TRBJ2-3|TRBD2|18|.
CASSLGTSGATTTDTQYF
TGCGCCAGCAGCTTGGGGACTAGCGGGGCTACAACCACAGATACGCAGTATTTT
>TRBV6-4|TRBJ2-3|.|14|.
CASSDGHRTDTQYF
TGTGCCAGCAGTGATGGACACCGCACAGATACGCAGTATTTT
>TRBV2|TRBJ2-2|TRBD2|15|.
CASRELAGDTGELFF
TGTGCCAGCAGGGAACTAGCGGGGGACACCGGGGAGCTGTTTTTT
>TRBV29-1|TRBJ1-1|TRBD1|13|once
CSVRDRGGTEAFF
TGCAGCGTCCGGGACAGGGGGGGAACTGAAGCTTTCTTT
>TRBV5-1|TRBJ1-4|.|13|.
CASSVSTNEKLFF
TGCGCCAGCAGCGTGTCAACTAATGAAAAACTGTTTTTT
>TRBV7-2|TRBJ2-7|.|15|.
CASSSSPGQSYEQYF
TGTGCCAGCAGCTCGTCCCCGGGACAATCCTACGAGCAGTACTTC
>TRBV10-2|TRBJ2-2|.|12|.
CASGGGPGELFF
TGCGCCAGCGGGGGGGGCCCCGGGGAGCTGTTTTTT
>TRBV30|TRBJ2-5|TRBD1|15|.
CAWSGGQGAWETQYF
TGTGCCTGGAGTGGGGGACAGGGGGCATGGGAGACCCAGTACTTC
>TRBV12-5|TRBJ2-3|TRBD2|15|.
CASGSGTSGSDTQYF
TGTGCTAGTGGTTCCGGGACTAGCGGGTCCGATACGCAGTATTTT
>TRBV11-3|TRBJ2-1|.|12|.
CASSAEHNEQFF
TGTGCCAGCAGTGCGGAACACAATGAGCAGTTCTTC
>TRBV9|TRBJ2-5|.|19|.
CASSVGRSYRLGAQETQYF
TGTGCCAGCAGCGTAGGTCGGTCATACAGGCTGGGGGCACAAGAGACCCAGTACTTC
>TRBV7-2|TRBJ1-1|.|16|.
CASSWSQGGGNTEAFF
TGTGCCAGCAGCTGGAGCCAGGGTGGGGGGAACACTGAAGCTTTCTTT
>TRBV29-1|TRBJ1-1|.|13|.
CSVTGISNTEAFF
TGCAGCGTCACAGGGATTTCGAACACTGAAGCTTTCTTT
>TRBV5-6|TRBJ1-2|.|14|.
CASSLGTETHGYTF
TGTGCCAGCAGCTTGGGGACAGAGACACATGGCTACACCTTC
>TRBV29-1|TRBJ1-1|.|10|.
CSVRWTEAFF
TGCAGCGTCCGGTGGACTGAAGCTTTCTTT
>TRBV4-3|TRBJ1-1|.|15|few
CASSQDTGLYTEAFF
TGCGCCAGCAGCCAAGATACGGGGCTCTACACTGAAGCTTTCTTT
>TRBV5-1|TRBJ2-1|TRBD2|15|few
CASSLVASGYNEQFF
TGCGCCAGCAGCTTGGTGGCTAGCGGGTACAATGAGCAGTTCTTC
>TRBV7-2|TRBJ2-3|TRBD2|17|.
CASSLDGLAASTDTQYF
TGTGCCAGCAGCTTAGATGGTCTAGCGGCTAGCACAGATACGCAGTATTTT
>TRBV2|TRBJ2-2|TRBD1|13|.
CASRQGVTGELFF
TGTGCCAGCAGGCAGGGGGTCACCGGGGAGCTGTTTTTT
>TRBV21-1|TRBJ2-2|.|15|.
CASSKAGRVIGELFF
TGTGCCAGCAGCAAAGCGGGCAGGGTTATCGGGGAGCTGTTTTTT
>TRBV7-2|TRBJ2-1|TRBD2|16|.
CASTPLGLAGNNEQFF
TGTGCCAGCACCCCTTTAGGACTAGCGGGAAACAATGAGCAGTTCTTC
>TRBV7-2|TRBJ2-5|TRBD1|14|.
CASSGDRGVETQYF
TGTGCCAGCAGCGGGGACAGGGGTGTCGAGACCCAGTACTTC
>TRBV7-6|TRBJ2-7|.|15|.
CASSLRLESSYEQYF
TGTGCCAGCAGCCTACGTTTAGAGAGCTCCTACGAGCAGTACTTC
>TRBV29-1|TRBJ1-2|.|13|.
CSVGSGDNYGYTF
TGCAGCGTTGGTTCAGGGGACAACTATGGCTACACCTTC
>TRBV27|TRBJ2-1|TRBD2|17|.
CASYAGRGASGVNEQFF
TGTGCCAGCTACGCAGGGAGGGGGGCTAGCGGGGTCAATGAGCAGTTCTTC
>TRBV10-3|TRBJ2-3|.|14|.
CAISESTSTDTQYF
TGTGCCATCAGTGAGTCTACGAGCACAGATACGCAGTATTTT
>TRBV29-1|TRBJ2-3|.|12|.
CSVAASTDTQYF
TGCAGCGTAGCCGCCAGCACAGATACGCAGTATTTT
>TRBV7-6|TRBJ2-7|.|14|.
CASSLRGAHDEQYF
TGTGCCAGCAGCTTACGGGGGGCGCATGACGAGCAGTACTTC
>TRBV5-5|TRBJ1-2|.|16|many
CASSLGGPRQGYGYTF
TGTGCCAGCAGCTTGGGAGGGCCACGGCAGGGCTATGGCTACACCTTC
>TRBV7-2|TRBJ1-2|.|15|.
CASSLTLMGAYGYTF
TGTGCCAGCAGCTTAACTCTCATGGGGGCCTACGGCTACACCTTC
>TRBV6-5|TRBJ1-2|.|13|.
CASSYPQGIGYTF
TGTGCCAGCAGTTACCCTCAGGGAATAGGGTACACCTTC
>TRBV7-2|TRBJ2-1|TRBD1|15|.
CASSHGQESYNEQFF
TGTGCCAGCAGCCACGGACAGGAGTCCTACAATGAGCAGTTCTTC
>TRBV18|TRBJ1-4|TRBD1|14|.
CASSRGTGSEKLFF
TGTGCCAGCTCACGTGGGACAGGGAGCGAAAAACTGTTTTTT
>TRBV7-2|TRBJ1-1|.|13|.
CASSWDSNTEAFF
TGTGCCAGCAGCTGGGATTCGAACACTGAAGCTTTCTTT
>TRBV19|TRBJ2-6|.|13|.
CASDSSGANVLTF
TGTGCCAGTGACTCCTCTGGGGCCAACGTCCTGACTTTC
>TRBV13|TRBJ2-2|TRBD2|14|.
CASSLAGGTGELFF
TGTGCCAGCAGCTTAGCGGGGGGCACCGGGGAGCTGTTTTTT
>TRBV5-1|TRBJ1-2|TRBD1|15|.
CASSLAGTGGEGYTF
TGCGCCAGCAGCTTGGCCGGGACAGGGGGTGAAGGCTACACCTTC
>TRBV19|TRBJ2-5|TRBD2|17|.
CASSPLTSGRAGETQYF
TGTGCCAGTAGCCCTTTAACTAGCGGGAGGGCCGGGGAGACCCAGTACTTC
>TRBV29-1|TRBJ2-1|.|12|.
CSVEQGMREQFF
TGCAGCGTTGAACAGGGGATGAGGGAGCAGTTCTTC
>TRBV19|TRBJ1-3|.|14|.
CASNSQDSGNTIYF
TGTGCCAGTAACTCTCAGGACTCTGGAAACACCATATATTTT
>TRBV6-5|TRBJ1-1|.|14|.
CASSYRGPNTEAFF
TGTGCCAGCAGTTATCGGGGGCCGAACACTGAAGCTTTCTTT
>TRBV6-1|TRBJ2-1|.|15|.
CASRGRRDPYNEQFF
TGTGCCAGCAGGGGCAGACGAGACCCTTACAATGAGCAGTTCTTC
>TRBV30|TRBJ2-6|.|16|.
CAWIKGPSSGANVLTF
TGTGCCTGGATTAAGGGACCGAGCTCTGGGGCCAACGTCCTGACTTTC
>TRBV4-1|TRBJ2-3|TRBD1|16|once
CASSQVVNRGPDTQYF
TGCGCCAGCAGCCAAGTGGTAAACAGGGGCCCAGATACGCAGTATTTT
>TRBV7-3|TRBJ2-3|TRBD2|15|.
CASSYGLAGEDTQYF
TGTGCCAGCAGCTACGGACTAGCGGGAGAAGATACGCAGTATTTT
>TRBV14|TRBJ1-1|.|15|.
CASTLQLGWNTEAFF
TGTGCCAGCACCTTACAACTGGGTTGGAACACTGAAGCTTTCTTT
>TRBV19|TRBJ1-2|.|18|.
CASRTNRDTEGSNYGYTF
TGTGCCAGTAGAACAAACCGGGACACGGAGGGGTCTAACTATGGCTACACCTTC
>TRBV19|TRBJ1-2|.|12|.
CASSRDRYGYTF
TGTGCCAGTAGTCGGGACCGCTATGGCTACACCTTC